This T cell receptor beta chain stems from a study of Ad26.COV2.S vaccination and SARS-CoV-2 variants. Study results and limitations: From the TCR breadth and depth analyses, total T cell responses may have been underestimated.

In germline, CDR1 is SGDLS, CDR2 YYNGEE. V dropped 0 bases and J dropped 6 bases, with 10 bases sitting between them. This CDR3 spans 14 amino acids. Profiled with immunoSEQ multiplex PCR; TCRdb holds only in-frame clones, not every one. In the table there are approximately 300,000 clones, roughly 84% of which are singletons. The treatment: about 20 received Ad26.COV2.S at low or high dose, single or two shots; 5 received placebo; per-sample allocation not given. All samples were drawn on day 63, counting from the first vaccine or placebo injection. Ad26.COV2.S expressed prefusion-stabilized spike from the original Wuhan strain. Concerning this clone itself: Its antigen is undetermined.

The clonotype originates from a person aged 18-60 years who received the Ad26.COV2.S COVID-19 vaccine or a placebo. The chain carries TRBV9 and TRBJ2-1, with D unclear. The sample consisted of peripheral blood, taken in a trial of Ad26.COV2.S vaccine versus placebo. The CDR3 DNA follows: TGTGCCAGCAGCGTAGAGCCCACCGGCAATGAGCAGTTCTTC. As protein: CASSVEPTGNEQFF.